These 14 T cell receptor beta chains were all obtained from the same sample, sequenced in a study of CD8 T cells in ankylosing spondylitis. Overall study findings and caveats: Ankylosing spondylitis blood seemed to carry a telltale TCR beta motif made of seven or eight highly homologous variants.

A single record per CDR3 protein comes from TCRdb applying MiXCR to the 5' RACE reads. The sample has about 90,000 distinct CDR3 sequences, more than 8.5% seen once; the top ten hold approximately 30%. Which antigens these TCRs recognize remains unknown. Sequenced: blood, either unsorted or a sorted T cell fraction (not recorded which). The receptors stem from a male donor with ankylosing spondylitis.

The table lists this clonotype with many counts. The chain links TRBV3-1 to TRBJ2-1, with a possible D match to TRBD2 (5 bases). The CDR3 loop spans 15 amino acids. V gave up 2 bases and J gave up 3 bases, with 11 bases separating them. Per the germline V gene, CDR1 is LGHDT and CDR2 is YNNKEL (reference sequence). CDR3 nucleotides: TGTGCCAGCAGCCAAATTCTGAGGGACTACAATGAGCAGTTCTTC. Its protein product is CASSQILRDYNEQFF.

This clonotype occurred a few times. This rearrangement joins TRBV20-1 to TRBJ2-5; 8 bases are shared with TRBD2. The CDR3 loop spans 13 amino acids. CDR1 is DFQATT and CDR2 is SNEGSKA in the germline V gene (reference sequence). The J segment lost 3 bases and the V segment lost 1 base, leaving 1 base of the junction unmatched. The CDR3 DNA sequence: TGCAGTGCTAGAGTACTAGCGGAAGAGACCCAGTACTTC. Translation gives CSARVLAEETQYF.

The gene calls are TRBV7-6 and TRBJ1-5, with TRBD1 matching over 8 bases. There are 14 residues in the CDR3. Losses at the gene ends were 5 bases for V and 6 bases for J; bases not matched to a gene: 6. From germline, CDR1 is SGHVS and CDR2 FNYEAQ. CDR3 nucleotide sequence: TGTGCCAGCAGCCCTCGGACAGGGTTTCAGCCCCAGCATTTT. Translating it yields CASSPRTGFQPQHF.

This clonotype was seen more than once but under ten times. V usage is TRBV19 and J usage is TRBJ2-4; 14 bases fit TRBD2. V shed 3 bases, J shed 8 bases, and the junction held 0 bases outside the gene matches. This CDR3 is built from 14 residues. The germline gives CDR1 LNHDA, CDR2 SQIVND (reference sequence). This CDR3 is CASSMGLAGDIQYF. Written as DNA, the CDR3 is TGTGCCAGTAGTATGGGACTAGCGGGAGACATTCAGTACTTC.

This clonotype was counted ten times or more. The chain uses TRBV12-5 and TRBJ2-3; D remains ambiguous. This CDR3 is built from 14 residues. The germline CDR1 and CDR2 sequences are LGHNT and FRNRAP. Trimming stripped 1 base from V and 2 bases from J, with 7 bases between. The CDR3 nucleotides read TGTGCTAGTGGTTTGGCGACATACACAGATACGCAGTATTTT. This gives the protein CASGLATYTDTQYF.

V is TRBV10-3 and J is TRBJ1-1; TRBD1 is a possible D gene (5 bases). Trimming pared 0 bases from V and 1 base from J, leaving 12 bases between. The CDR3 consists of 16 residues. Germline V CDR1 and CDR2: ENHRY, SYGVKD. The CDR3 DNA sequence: TGTGCCATCAGTGAGTCAGTAGGGGCTGGGAACACTGAAGCTTTCTTT. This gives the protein CAISESVGAGNTEAFF.

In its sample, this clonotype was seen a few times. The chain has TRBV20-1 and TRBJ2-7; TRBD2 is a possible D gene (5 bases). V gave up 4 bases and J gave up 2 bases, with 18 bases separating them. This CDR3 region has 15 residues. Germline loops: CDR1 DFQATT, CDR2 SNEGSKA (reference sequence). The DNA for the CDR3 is TGCAGTGCTATCAAGCGGCCAAGAGGCCCCTACGAGCAGTACTTC. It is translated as CSAIKRPRGPYEQYF.

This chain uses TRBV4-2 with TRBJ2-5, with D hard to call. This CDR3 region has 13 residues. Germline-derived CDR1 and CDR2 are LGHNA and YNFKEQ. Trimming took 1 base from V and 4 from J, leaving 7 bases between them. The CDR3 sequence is CASSQGVAETQYF. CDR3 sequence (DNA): TGTGCCAGCAGCCAAGGAGTGGCAGAGACCCAGTACTTC.

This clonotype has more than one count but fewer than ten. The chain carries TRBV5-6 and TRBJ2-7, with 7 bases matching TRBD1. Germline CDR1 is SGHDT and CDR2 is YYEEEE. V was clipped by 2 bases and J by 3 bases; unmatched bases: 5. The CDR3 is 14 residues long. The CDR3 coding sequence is TGTGCCAGCAGCTTCTGGGGACAGAACTACGAGCAGTACGTC. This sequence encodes CASSFWGQNYEQYV.

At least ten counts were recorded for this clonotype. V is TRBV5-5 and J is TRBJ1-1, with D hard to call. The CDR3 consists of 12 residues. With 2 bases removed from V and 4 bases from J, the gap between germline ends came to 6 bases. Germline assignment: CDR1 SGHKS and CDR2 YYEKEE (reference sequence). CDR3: CASSFFGTEAFF. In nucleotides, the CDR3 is TGTGCCAGCAGCTTCTTTGGCACTGAAGCTTTCTTT.

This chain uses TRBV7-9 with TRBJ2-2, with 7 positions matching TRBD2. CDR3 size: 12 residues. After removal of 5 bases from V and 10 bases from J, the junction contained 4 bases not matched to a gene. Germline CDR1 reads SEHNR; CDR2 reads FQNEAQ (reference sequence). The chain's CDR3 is CASSTSGKELFF. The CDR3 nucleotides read TGTGCCAGCAGCACAAGCGGGAAGGAGCTGTTTTTT.

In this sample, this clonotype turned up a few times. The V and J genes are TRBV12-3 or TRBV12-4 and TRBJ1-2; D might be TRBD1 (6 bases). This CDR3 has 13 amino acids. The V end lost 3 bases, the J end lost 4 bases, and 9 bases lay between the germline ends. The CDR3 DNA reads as TGTGCCAGCAGTTTGTCCAGGGGCTATGGCTACACCTTC. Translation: CASSLSRGYGYTF.

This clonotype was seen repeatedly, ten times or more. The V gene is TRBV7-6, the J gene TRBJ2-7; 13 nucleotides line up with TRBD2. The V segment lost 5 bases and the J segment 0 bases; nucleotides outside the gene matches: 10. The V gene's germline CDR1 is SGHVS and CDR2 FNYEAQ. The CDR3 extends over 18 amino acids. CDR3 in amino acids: CASSVTGLAGVPSYEQYF. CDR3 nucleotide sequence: TGTGCCAGCAGCGTGACTGGACTAGCGGGAGTCCCCTCCTACGAGCAGTACTTC.

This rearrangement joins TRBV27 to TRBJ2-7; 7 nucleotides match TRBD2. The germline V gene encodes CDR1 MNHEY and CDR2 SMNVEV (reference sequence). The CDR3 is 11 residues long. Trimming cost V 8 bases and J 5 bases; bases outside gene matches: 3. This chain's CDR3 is CASGRGHEQYV. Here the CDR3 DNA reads TGTGCCAGCGGGAGGGGACACGAGCAGTACGTC.